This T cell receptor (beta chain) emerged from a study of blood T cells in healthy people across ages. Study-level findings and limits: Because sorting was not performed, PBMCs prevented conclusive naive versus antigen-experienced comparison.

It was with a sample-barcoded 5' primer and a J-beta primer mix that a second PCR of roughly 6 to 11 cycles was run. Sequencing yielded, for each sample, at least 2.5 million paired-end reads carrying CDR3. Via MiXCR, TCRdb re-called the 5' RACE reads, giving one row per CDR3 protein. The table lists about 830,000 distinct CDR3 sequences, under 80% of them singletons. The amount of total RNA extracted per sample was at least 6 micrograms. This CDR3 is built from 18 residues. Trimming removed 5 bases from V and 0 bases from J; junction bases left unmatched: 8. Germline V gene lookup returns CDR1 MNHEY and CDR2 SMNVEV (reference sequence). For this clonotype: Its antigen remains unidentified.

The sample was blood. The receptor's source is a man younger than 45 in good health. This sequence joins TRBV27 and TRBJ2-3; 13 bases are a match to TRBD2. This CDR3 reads CASSLTGLAGSSTDTQYF. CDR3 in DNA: TGTGCCAGCAGTCTTACGGGACTAGCGGGGAGTAGCACAGATACGCAGTATTTT.